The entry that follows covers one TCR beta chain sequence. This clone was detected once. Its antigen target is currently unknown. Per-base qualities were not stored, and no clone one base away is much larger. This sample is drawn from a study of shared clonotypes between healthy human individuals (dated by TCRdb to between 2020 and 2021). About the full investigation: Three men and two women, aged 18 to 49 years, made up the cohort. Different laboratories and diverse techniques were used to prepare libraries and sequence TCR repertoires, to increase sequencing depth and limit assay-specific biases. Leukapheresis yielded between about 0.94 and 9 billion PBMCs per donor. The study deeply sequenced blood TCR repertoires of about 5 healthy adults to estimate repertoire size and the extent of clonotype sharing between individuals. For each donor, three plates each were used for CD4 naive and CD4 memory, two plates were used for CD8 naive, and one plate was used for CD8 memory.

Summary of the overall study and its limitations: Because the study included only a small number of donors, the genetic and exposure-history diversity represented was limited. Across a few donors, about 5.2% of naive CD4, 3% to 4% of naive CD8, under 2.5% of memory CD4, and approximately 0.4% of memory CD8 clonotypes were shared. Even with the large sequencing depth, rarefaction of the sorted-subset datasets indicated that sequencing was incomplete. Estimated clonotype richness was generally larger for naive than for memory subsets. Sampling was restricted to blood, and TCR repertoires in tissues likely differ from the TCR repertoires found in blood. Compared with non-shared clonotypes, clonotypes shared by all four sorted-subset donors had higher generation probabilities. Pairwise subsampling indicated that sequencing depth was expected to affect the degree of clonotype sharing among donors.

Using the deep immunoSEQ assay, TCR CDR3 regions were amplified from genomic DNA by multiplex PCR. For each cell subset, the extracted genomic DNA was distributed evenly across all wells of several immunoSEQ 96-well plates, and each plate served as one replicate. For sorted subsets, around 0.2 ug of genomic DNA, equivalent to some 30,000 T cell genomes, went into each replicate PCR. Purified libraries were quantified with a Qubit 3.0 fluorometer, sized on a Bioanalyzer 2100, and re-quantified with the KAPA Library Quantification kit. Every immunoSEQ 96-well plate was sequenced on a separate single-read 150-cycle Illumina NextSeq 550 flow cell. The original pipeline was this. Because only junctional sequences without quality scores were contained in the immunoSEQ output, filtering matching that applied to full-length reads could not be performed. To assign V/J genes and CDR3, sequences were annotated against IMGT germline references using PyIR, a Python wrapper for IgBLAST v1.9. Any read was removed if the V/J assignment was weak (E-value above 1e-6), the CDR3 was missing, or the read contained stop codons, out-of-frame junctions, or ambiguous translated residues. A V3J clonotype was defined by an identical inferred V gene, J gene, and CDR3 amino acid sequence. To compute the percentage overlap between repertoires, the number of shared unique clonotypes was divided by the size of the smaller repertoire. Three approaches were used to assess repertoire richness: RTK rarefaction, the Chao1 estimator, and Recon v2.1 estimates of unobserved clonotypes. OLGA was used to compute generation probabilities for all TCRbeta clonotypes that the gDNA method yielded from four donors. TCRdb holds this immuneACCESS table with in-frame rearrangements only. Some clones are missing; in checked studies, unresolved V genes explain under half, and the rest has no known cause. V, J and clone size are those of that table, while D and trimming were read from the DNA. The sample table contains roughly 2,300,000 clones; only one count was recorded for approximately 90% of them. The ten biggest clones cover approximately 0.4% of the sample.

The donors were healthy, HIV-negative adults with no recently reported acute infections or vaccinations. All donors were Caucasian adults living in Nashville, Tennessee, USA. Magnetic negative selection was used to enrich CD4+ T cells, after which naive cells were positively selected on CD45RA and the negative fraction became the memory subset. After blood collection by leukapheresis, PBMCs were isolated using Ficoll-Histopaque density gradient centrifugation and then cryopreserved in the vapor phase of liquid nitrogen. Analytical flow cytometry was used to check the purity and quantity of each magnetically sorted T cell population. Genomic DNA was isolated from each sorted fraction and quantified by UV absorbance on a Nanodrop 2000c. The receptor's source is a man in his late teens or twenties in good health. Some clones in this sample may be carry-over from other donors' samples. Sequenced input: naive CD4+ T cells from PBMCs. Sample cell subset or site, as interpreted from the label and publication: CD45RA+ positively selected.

The CDR3 protein sequence reads: CASSQEWDTSYEQYF. The base sequence is TGTGCCAGCAGCCAAGAATGGGACACCTCCTACGAGCAGTACTTC. In this chain, TRBV14 is recombined with TRBJ2-7; TRBD1 is a weak D gene call, 6 bases matching. The CDR3 measures 15 amino acids from cysteine to phenylalanine. Only the CDR3 DNA stays, 45 bases, in frame from base 1. For CDR1 and CDR2, the germline V gene lists SGHDN and FVKESK. V is clipped by 0 bases and J by 0 bases, and the sequence between their germline boundaries is 9 bases long. Joined to the reference TRBV14 and TRBJ2-7 proteins, this CDR3 gives the full variable domain: EAGVTQFPSHSVIEKGQTVTLRCDPISGHDNLYWYRRVMGKEIKFLLHFVKESKQDESGMPNNRFLAERTGGTYSTLKVQPAELEDSGVYFCASSQEWDTSYEQYFGPGTRLTVT.